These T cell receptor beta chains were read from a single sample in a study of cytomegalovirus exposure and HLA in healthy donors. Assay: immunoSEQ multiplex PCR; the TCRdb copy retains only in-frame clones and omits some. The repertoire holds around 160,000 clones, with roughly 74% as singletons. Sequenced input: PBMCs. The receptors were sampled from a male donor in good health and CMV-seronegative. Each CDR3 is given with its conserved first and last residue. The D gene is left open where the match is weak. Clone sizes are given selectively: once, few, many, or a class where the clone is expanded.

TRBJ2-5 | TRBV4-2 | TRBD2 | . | CASSLLGGVVETQYF | TGTGCCAGCAGCCTCCTGGGGGGGGTTGTAGAGACCCAGTACTTC
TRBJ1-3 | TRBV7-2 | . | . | CASSNSISGNTIYF | TGTGCCAGCAGTAACAGTATCTCTGGAAACACCATATATTTT
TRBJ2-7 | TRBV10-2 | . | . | CASRAHDEQYF | TGCGCCAGCAGGGCACATGACGAGCAGTACTTC
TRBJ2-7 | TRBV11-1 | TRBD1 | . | CASSLVTGTVSYEQYF | TGTGCCAGCAGCTTAGTGACTGGGACAGTCTCCTACGAGCAGTACTTC
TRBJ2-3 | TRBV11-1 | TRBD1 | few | CASSEGQGSADTQYF | TGTGCCAGCAGCGAGGGACAGGGAAGTGCAGATACGCAGTATTTT
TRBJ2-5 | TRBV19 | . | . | CASSGGETQYF | TGTGCCAGTAGTGGGGGGGAGACCCAGTACTTC
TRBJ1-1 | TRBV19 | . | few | CASSPTPFEAFF | TGTGCCAGTAGTCCGACACCATTTGAAGCTTTCTTT
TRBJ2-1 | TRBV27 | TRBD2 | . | CASSLQTGGAGEQFF | TGTGCCAGCAGTTTACAAACCGGGGGGGCCGGTGAGCAGTTCTTC
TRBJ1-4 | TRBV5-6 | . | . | CASSLRGAGVSVFF | TGTGCCAGCAGCTTGAGGGGGGCGGGAGTTTCGGTGTTTTTT
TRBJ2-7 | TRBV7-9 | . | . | CASRLGLSGHNEQYF | TGTGCCAGCCGATTGGGTCTGAGCGGGCACAACGAGCAGTACTTC
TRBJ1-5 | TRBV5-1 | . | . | CASSLGYSNQPQHF | TGCGCCAGCAGCTTGGGTTATAGCAATCAGCCCCAGCATTTT
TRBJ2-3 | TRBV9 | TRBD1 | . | CASSVASGGADTQYF | TGTGCCAGCAGCGTAGCTTCAGGGGGCGCAGATACGCAGTATTTT
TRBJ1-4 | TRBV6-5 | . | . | CASRGGGAGFEKLFF | TGTGCCAGCCGAGGAGGGGGGGCAGGTTTTGAAAAACTGTTTTTT
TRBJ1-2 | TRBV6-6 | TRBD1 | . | CASSSQGDYGYTF | TGTGCCAGCAGTTCACAGGGGGACTATGGCTACACCTTC
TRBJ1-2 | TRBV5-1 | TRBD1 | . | CASSFGDLTGANGYTF | TGCGCCAGCAGCTTCGGGGACTTAACAGGGGCAAATGGCTACACCTTC
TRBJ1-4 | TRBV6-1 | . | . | CASVWGGANEKLFF | TGTGCCAGCGTTTGGGGGGGAGCTAATGAAAAACTGTTTTTT
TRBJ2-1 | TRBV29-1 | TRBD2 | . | CSARLAEYNEQFF | TGCAGCGCAAGACTAGCAGAGTACAATGAGCAGTTCTTC
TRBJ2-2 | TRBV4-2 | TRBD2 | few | CASSPLAGDTGELFF | TGTGCCAGCAGCCCACTAGCGGGGGACACCGGGGAGCTGTTTTTT
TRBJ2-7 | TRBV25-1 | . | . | CASRDRAYEQYF | TGTGCCAGCAGGGACAGAGCTTACGAGCAGTACTTC
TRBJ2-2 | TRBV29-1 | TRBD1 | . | CSATQGANTGELFF | TGCAGCGCTACCCAGGGGGCGAACACCGGGGAGCTGTTTTTT
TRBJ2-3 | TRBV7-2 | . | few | CASSRTSTDTQYF | TGTGCCAGCAGCCGCACTAGCACAGATACGCAGTATTTT
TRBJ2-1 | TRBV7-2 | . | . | CASSISSNWVNEQFF | TGTGCCAGCAGCATTTCTAGCAATTGGGTCAATGAGCAGTTCTTC
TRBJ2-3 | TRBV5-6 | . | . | CASSLFSGPRSTDTQYF | TGTGCCAGCAGCTTGTTCTCCGGTCCGAGAAGCACAGATACGCAGTATTTT
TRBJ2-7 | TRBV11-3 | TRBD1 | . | CASSQGTGREQYF | TGTGCCAGCAGCCAAGGGACAGGGCGCGAGCAGTACTTC
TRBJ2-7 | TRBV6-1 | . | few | CASSEKGNEQYF | TGTGCCAGCAGTGAAAAGGGGAACGAGCAGTACTTC
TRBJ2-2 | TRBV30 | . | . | CAWSIEYGELFF | TGTGCCTGGAGTATCGAGTACGGGGAGCTGTTTTTT
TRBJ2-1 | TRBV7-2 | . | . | CASSLVGVPLYNEQFF | TGTGCCAGCAGCTTAGTCGGGGTCCCCCTCTACAATGAGCAGTTCTTC
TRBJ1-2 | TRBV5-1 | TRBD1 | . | CASSLPPGQGAYGYTF | TGCGCCAGCAGCTTGCCACCGGGACAGGGGGCCTATGGCTACACCTTC
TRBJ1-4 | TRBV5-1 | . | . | CASSSGGIATNEKLFF | TGCGCCAGCAGCTCTGGCGGGATTGCAACTAATGAAAAACTGTTTTTT
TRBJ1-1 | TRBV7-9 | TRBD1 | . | CASRAQGEGAEAFF | TGTGCCAGCAGGGCACAGGGGGAAGGGGCTGAAGCTTTCTTT
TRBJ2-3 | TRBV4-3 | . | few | CASSQGGATDTQYF | TGCGCCAGCAGCCAAGGGGGAGCCACAGATACGCAGTATTTT
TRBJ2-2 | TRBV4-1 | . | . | CASSQGGKSGGPNTGELFF | TGCGCCAGCAGCCAAGGAGGGAAGTCGGGGGGCCCGAACACCGGGGAGCTGTTTTTT
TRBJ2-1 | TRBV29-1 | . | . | CSGGDDNEQFF | TGCAGCGGGGGGGACGACAATGAGCAGTTCTTC
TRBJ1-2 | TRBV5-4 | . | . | CASSLVGAVNYGYTF | TGTGCCAGCAGCTTGGTAGGGGCGGTTAACTATGGCTACACCTTC
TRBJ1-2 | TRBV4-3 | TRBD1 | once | CASSPNDLTGTNYGYTF | TGCGCCAGCAGCCCCAATGACTTGACAGGGACTAACTATGGCTACACCTTC
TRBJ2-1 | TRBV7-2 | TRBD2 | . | CASSRTSGYYNEQFF | TGTGCCAGCAGCCGGACTAGCGGGTACTACAATGAGCAGTTCTTC
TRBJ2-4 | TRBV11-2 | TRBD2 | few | CASSSAGVRDKNIQYF | TGTGCCAGCAGCTCAGCGGGGGTTCGGGACAAAAACATTCAGTACTTC
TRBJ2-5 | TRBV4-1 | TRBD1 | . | CASRGTGTGRETQYF | TGCGCCAGCAGAGGAACCGGGACAGGGAGGGAGACCCAGTACTTC
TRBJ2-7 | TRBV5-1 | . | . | CASSLYSGSEQYF | TGCGCCAGCAGCTTGTACAGTGGGAGCGAGCAGTACTTC
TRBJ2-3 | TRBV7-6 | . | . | CASSLAWPTDTQYF | TGTGCCAGCAGCTTAGCCTGGCCCACAGATACGCAGTATTTT
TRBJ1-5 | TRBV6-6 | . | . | CASSYGGEAQPQHF | TGTGCCAGCAGTTACGGGGGCGAAGCTCAGCCCCAGCATTTT
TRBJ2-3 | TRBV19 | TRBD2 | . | CASSLRLAGPDTQYF | TGTGCCAGTAGTCTCAGACTAGCGGGACCTGATACGCAGTATTTT
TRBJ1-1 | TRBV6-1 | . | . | CASSEVGEAFF | TGTGCCAGCAGTGAGGTCGGGGAAGCTTTCTTT
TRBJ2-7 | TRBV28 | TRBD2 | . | CASKVTSGRSYEQYF | TGTGCCAGCAAGGTTACAAGCGGGAGGTCCTACGAGCAGTACTTC
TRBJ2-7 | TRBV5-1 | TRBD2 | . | CASRGTSGSSSYEQYF | TGCGCCAGCAGAGGGACTAGCGGGTCGAGCTCCTACGAGCAGTACTTC
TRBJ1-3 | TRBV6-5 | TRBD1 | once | CASSWGTGTTGNTIYF | TGTGCCAGCAGTTGGGGGACAGGGACGACTGGAAACACCATATATTTT
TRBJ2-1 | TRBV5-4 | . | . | CASSLDSDNEQFF | TGTGCCAGCAGCTTGGATAGCGACAATGAGCAGTTCTTC
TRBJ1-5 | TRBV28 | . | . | CASSGPVARQPQHF | TGTGCCAGCAGTGGCCCCGTCGCACGACAGCCCCAGCATTTT
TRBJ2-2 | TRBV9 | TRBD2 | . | CASSILAGTTGELFF | TGTGCCAGCAGCATACTAGCGGGGACAACCGGGGAGCTGTTTTTT
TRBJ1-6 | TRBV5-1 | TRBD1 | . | CASSTGQGNSPLHF | TGCGCCAGCAGCACTGGACAGGGAAATTCACCCCTCCACTTT
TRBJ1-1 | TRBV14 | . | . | CASSQDESRATEAFF | TGTGCCAGCAGCCAAGACGAAAGCAGGGCCACTGAAGCTTTCTTT
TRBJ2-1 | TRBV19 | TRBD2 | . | CASSPLAGGEQFF | TGTGCCAGTAGTCCGCTAGCGGGAGGGGAGCAGTTCTTC
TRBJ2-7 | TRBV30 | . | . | CAWRGRDPYEQYF | TGTGCCTGGAGAGGGCGGGATCCCTACGAGCAGTACTTC